The present entry profiles one TCR beta chain with its context. The source of the sample is a study of T cells in Graves' hyperthyroidism and ophthalmopathy. Uncontrolled infections, other autoimmune diseases, pregnancy or lactation led to exclusion of patients. Amplification of TCR beta CDR3 regions used RNA as the template. The study used the HTBI primer set for a first-round RT-PCR of the TCR CDR3. TCRdb re-analysed the multiplex PCR reads in MiXCR, keeping a single row per CDR3 protein. The table has fewer than 450,000 distinct CDR3 sequences, 15% to 20% seen once. Sequencing input: blood. This clonotype was sampled from a woman aged 30 to 39 with Graves' hyperthyroidism that later progressed to Graves' ophthalmopathy.

CDR3 DNA: TGTGCCAGCAGCACACACCCACAAGAGACCCAGTACTTC. It translates to CASSTHPQETQYF. The chain combines TRBV2 with TRBJ2-5, with D unclear. Trimming pared 6 bases from V and 2 bases from J, leaving 10 bases between. Looked up from germline, CDR1 is SNHLY and CDR2 is FYNNEI. The CDR3 is made up of 13 amino acids.